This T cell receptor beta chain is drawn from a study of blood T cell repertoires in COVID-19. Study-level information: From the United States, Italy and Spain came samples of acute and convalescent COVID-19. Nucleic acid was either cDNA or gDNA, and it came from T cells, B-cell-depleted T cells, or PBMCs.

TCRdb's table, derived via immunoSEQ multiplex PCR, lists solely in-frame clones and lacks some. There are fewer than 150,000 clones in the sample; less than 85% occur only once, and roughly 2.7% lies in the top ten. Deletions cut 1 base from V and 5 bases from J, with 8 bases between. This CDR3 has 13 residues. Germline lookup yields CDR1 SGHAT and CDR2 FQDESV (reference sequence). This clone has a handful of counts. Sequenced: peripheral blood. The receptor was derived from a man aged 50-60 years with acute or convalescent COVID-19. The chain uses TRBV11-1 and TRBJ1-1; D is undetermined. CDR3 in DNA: TGTGCCAGCAGCTTAGTGGGGAGGACTGAAGCTTTCTTT. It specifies CASSLVGRTEAFF.